This section outlines one T cell receptor (beta chain) sequence together with its context. Its antigen is unidentified. The sample comes from a study of T cell responses to AZD1222 COVID-19 vaccine. The data were produced by immunoSEQ multiplex PCR, yet TCRdb's version contains in-frame clones alone and is incomplete. The data show roughly 180,000 clones, roughly nine tenths seen once. Study outcomes and limitations: Only six individuals given AZD1222 were seropositive at baseline. Across the whole spike, CD4 TCRs peaked at regions 160-218 and 743-854.

Trimming took 1 base from V and 7 from J; bases not matched to a gene: 9. The CDR3 runs 15 residues. The germline CDR1 and CDR2 sequences are LNHNV and YYDKDF (reference sequence). This clonotype was obtained from an adult who received the AZD1222 COVID-19 vaccine. The specimen was peripheral blood, collected 28 days after the second AZD1222 dose. The gene calls are TRBV15 and TRBJ1-2; 7 bases agree with TRBD1. CDR3 DNA: TGTGCCACCAGCAGAGCTCTGGCAGGGGGTGGTGGCTACACCTTC. Translating it yields CATSRALAGGGGYTF. Complete variable domain (other parts from reference TRBV15 and TRBJ1-2): DAMVIQNPRYQVTQFGKPVTLSCSQTLNHNVMYWYQQKSSQAPKLLFHYYDKDFNNEADTPDNFQSRRPNTSFCFLDIRSPGLGDTAMYLCATSRALAGGGGYTFGSGTRLTVV.